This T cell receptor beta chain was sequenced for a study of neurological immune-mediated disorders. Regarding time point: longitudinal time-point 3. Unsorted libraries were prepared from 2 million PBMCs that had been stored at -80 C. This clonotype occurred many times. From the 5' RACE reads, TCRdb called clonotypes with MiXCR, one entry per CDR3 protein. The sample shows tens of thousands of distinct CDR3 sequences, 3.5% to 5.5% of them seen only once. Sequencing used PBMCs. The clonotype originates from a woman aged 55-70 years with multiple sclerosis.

CDR3 bases: TGCGCCAGCAGTGATTACGCCGACTTTGGAGGGGGCTCGTCCGTCAATGAGCAGTTCTTC. It encodes CASSDYADFGGGSSVNEQFF. The chain uses TRBV10-2 and TRBJ2-1; maybe TRBD1 (7 bases). V was clipped by 3 bases and J by 6 bases, with 30 bases between them. The CDR3 consists of 20 residues. Germline-derived CDR1 and CDR2 are WSHSY and SAAADI.